The source of this T cell receptor beta chain is a study of blood T cell repertoires in COVID-19. Some clones are missing from TCRdb's copy, which holds only in-frame ones; the method was immunoSEQ multiplex PCR. This table has about 74,000 clones, 85% to 95% appearing once. The CDR3 contains 14 residues. In germline, CDR1 is MGHRA, CDR2 YSYEKL. V was shortened by 1 base and J by 4 bases, with 10 bases between the two germline ends. Sequenced material: peripheral blood. This chain connects TRBV4-1 to TRBJ1-2, with D maybe TRBD1 (6 bases). The clonotype comes from a woman aged 55-70 years with active COVID-19. CDR3 sequence (DNA): TGCGCCAGCAGCCAAGTACAGGGAATCTATGGCTACACCTTC. It is translated as CASSQVQGIYGYTF.